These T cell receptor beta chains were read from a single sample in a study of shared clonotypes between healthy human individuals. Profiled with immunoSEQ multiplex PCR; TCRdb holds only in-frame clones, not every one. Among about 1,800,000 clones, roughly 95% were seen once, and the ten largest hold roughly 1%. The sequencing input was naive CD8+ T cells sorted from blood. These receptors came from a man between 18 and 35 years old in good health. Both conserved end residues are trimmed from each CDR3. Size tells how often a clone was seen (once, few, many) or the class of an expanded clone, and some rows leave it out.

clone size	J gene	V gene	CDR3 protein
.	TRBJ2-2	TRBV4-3	ASSQVSGRPTGELF
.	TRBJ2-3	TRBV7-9	ASSLALSGSSTDTQY
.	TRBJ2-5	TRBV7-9	ASRTVPQDTQY
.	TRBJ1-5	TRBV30	AWSLDRDQPQH
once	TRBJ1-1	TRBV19	ASATGMNTEAF
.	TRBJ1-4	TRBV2	ASSWVETEEKLF
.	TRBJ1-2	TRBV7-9	ASSLQGKEANYGYT
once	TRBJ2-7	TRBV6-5	ASSYSPAFEQY
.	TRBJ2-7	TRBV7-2	ASSFGGWGQGVFYEQY
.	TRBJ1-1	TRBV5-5	ASSFDTNTEAF
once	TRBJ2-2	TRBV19	ASSISVRGLGELF
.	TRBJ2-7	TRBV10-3	AISPPTGIYEQY
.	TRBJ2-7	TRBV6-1	ASSESGWGNEQY
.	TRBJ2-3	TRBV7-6	ASSLYGGTDTQY
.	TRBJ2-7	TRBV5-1	ASSAAPTGQAYEQY
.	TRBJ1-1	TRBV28	ASSLRPEHEMAF
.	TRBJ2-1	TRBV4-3	ASSPVGGSMNEQF
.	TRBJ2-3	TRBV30	AWSVVQGTDTQY
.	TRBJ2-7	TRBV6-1	ASSGGLGGDEQY
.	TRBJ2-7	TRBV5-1	ASSVGPDYEQY
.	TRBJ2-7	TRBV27	ASSPGQGLLEQY
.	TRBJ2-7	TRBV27	ASSFGGPSYEQY
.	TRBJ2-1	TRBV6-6	ASGASGDNEQF
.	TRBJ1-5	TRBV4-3	ASSQDRLGGNQPQH
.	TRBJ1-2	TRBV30	ACRGYGYT
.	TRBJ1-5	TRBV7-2	ASSLYGRGGNQPQH
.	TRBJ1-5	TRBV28	ASSLQRGPQPQH
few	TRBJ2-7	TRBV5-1	ASSLNYEQY
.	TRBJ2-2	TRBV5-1	ASSLATGGRPGTGELF
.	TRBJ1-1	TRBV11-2	ASSLAPTVGITEAF
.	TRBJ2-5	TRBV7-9	ASSLRQAETQY
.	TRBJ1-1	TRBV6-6	ASSGGFLEGF
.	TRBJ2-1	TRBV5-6	ASGRGYNEQF
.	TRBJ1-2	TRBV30	AWSLGRGYT